This TCR beta chain was obtained from a study of OX40 agonist ivuxolimab in advanced cancers. This CDR3 contains 17 residues. Trimming at V came to 1 base and at J to 5 bases, leaving 11 bases not matched to a gene. Germline CDR1 is KGHSH and CDR2 is LQKENI. The repertoire was sequenced with immunoSEQ multiplex PCR; TCRdb's copy has only in-frame clones and lacks some. The sample gives roughly 60,000 clones, more than 80% of which show up once; around 15% is in the top ten. The chain combines TRBV18 with TRBJ2-5; 9 nucleotides line up with TRBD1. This clonotype originated in an adult with an advanced solid tumor such as melanoma, head and neck, liver or kidney cancer. The specimen comprised CD4+ or CD8+ T cells sorted from blood, sampled in a trial of the OX40 agonist ivuxolimab. The CDR3 nucleotides read TGTGCCAGCTCACCACAGTGGGACAGGGAGGCGTGGGAGACCCAGTACTTC. Its protein product is CASSPQWDREAWETQYF. The full variable domain, in which reference TRBV18 and TRBJ2-5 provide the parts outside the CDR3, is NAGVMQNPRHLVRRRGQEARLRCSPMKGHSHVYWYRQLPEEGLKFMVYLQKENIIDESGMPKERFSAEFPKEGPSILRIQQVVRGDSAAYFCASSPQWDREAWETQYFGPGTRLLVL.